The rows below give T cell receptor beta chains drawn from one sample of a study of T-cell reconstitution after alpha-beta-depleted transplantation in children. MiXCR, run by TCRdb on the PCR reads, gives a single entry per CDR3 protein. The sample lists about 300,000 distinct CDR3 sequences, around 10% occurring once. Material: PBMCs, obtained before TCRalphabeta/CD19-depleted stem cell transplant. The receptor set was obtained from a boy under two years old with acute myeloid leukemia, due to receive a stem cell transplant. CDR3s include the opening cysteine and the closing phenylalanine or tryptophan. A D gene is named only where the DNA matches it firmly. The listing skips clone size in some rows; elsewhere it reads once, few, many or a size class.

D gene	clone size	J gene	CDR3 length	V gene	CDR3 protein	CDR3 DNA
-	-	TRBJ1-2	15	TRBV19	CASSPDGPSNYGYTF	TGTGCCAGTAGCCCTGATGGGCCCTCCAACTATGGCTACACCTTC
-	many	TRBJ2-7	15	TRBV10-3	CAISESWQGIYEQYF	TGTGCCATCAGTGAGTCATGGCAGGGGATCTACGAGCAGTACTTC
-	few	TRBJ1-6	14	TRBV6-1	CAISRSSYNSPLHF	TGTGCCATCTCACGGAGCTCCTATAATTCACCCCTCCACTTT
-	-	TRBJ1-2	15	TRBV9	CASSVDPGEGYGYTF	TGTGCCAGCAGCGTAGATCCCGGAGAAGGGTATGGCTACACCTTC
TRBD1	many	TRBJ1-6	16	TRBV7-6	CASSLGGTGYNSPLHF	TGTGCCAGCAGCTTAGGAGGGACAGGGTATAATTCACCCCTCCACTTT
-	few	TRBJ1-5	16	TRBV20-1	CSARVHQTPSNQPQHF	TGCAGTGCTAGGGTTCACCAGACTCCTAGCAATCAGCCCCAGCATTTT
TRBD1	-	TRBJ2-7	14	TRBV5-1	CASSLLTGVYEQYF	TGCGCCAGCAGCTTATTGACAGGGGTGTACGAGCAGTACTTC
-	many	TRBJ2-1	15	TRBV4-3	CASSQVADLRNEQFF	TGCGCCAGCAGCCAAGTGGCAGACCTTAGAAATGAGCAGTTCTTC
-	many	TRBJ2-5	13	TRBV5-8	CASSRLFQETQYF	TGTGCCAGCAGCCGGCTGTTCCAAGAGACCCAGTACTTC
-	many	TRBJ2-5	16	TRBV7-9	CASSLESGPLVETQYF	TGTGCCAGCAGCTTAGAAAGCGGCCCCTTGGTGGAGACCCAGTACTTC
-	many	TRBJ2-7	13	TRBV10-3	CAISGERNYEQYF	TGTGCCATCAGTGGGGAACGGAATTACGAGCAGTACTTC